This TCR beta chain was captured in a study of regulatory T cells in long-lasting Graves disease (dated by TCRdb to the early 2020s). With respect to the entire study: In the newly diagnosed Graves' disease group, patients had been taking antithyroid drugs for less than 3 months. Persistent Graves' disease patients were compared with newly diagnosed Graves' disease patients by peripheral blood TCR sequencing and RNA sequencing. The study was registered as a clinical trial and conducted in China. A total of roughly 33 samples underwent TCR sequencing: around 13 from persistent and approximately 20 from newly diagnosed Graves' disease patients.

For CDR1 and CDR2, the germline V gene lists MRHNA and SNTAGT. Its CDR3 holds 14 amino acids, cysteine through phenylalanine. The kept DNA is CDR3 alone, 42 bases in frame from the first base. V lost 6 bases and J lost 3 bases; the stretch between them is 14 bases long. The full study reports these points: As a limitation, the authors acknowledged that the small sample size may reduce accuracy. Peripheral blood alone was examined, since thyroid tissue, which constituted the primary lesion, could not be accessed. More public clonotypes were shared among persistent patients (roughly 2,700) than among newly diagnosed patients (roughly 1,000). Persistent Graves' disease patients showed lower TCR Shannon entropy and fewer highly expanded clones than newly diagnosed patients, suggesting clonal expansion. TRBV28, TRBJ1-2 and TRBJ2-5 were preferentially used in persistent disease, while TRBV20-1 and TRBJ2-1 were favored in newly diagnosed disease. Only the TCR beta chain was sequenced and analyzed.

Sample time point, as interpreted from the label and publication: newly diagnosed GD, antithyroid drugs for less than 3 months. For both TCR sequencing and RNA sequencing, RNA was extracted from PBMCs using TRIzol. The diagnosis of Graves' disease was made according to American Thyroid Association guidelines. The patients came from an endocrinology department in Xi'an, China. Each patient gave about 9.1 milliliters of peripheral blood, collected in an EDTA anticoagulant tube. Ficoll Paque Plus density gradient separation was used to isolate PBMCs, and no further T cell sorting was performed. An Agilent 2100 Bioanalyzer and agarose gel were used to check RNA quality, and a NanoDrop 2000 was used to measure RNA concentration. This clonotype was observed a few times. No antigen is known for it. No base-level quality is on record; no much larger clone is a single base apart. Receptor amplification or capture employed multiplex PCR. The listed sequencing device is Illumina HiSeq 4000. iRepertoire HTBI primers and Arm-PCR amplification of CDR3 regions were used to construct TCR beta libraries. Before sequencing, the PCR products went through gel purification. In the source study's methods: Across samples, 55 to 80 TRBV and 15 or so TRBJ segments were identified and used for gene usage analysis of CDR3 amino acid clonotypes. Filtered high-quality paired reads were merged into contigs using COPE and FqMerger. BLAST was used to align contigs to the IMGT TRBV, TRBD and TRBJ reference genes, and CDR3 was defined following IMGT. Any clonotype with a frequency above 0.1% was counted as a highly expanded clone. Shannon entropy served as the measure of repertoire diversity, while the Gini coefficient captured V-J evenness. Clonotypes shared by more than one individual were considered public. TCRdb cleaned the public reads at Q25 with fastp, built clones with MiXCR and kept in-frame beta chains. Every distinct CDR3 protein forms one entry, paired with its most common genes and DNA. TCRdb, not the original authors, processed these V and J calls. Here the sample has 360,000 or so distinct CDR3 sequences; 15% to 20% occur a single time. The biggest ten clones account for roughly a fifth of the sample.

These data also formed part of another study, on T cells in Graves' hyperthyroidism and ophthalmopathy. The second study's paper adds: Graves' hyperthyroidism was defined as stable when no progression to ophthalmopathy occurred over 18 months of follow-up. Hyperthyroidism patients were newly diagnosed, had a disease duration of under 2 months, and were aged 18 to 65 years. Exclusion was applied to patients with uncontrolled infections, other autoimmune diseases, pregnancy or lactation. Diagnoses were established on the basis of clinical symptoms, serum thyroxine and TRAb, thyroid ultrasound, and orbital computed tomography. For the first round of RT-PCR on the TCR CDR3, the HTBI primer set was used together with the Qiagen OneStep RT-PCR kit. Most expanded thyroid clonotypes (frequency above 0.001) were also detected in blood, a finding suggesting that blood repertoires may reflect thyroid immune responses. A model built on a 13 V-J signature distinguished ophthalmopathy from stable hyperthyroidism, reaching around 88% sensitivity and approximately 83% specificity in cross-validation and 80%/75% in testing. In validation, the model predicted progression to ophthalmopathy with 65% to 71% sensitivity and 72.22% specificity, a median of approximately 6.5 months before onset. To identify TCR V-J signatures that set the groups apart, the researchers used a discovery cohort of 100 patients, made up of 40 to 45 with Graves' ophthalmopathy and 55 to 65 with stable Graves' hyperthyroidism. Whether ophthalmopathy could be predicted prospectively was tested in an independent validation cohort made up of 18 to 20 hyperthyroidism patients plus 17 patients who later progressed to ophthalmopathy. The 90 to 100 discovery patients were randomly divided into training and test sets at a 7:3 ratio. Thyroid tissue and blood T-cell repertoires from more than five Graves' hyperthyroidism patients were also compared in the study. After blood sampling, hyperthyroidism patients were treated with methimazole at a starting dose of 30 mg daily, and ophthalmopathy patients were treated with high-dose intravenous methylprednisolone. Libraries were constructed in a second round of multiplex PCR, after which size selection and purification were performed. The libraries were sequenced on an Illumina HiSeq2000 using paired-end 100 bp reads. SOAPnuke was used to process the raw data, removing reads that contained adapters or uncalled bases, had a mean Phred below 15, or lacked an exact match to the constant primer or identifier. High-quality paired reads were merged with COPE v1.2.5, and unique nucleotide sequences were defined as clonotypes. Clonotypes were aligned to IMGT TRBV, TRBD and TRBJ reference segments using MiTCR v1.1. The analysis was restricted to V-J combinations with a frequency above 0.0001, which together covered roughly 99% of the repertoires. The TCS score was defined as the ratio of F50 (clonal expansion) to E x V (chaos), calculated using BLOSUM62-based TCRdist between CDR3 peptides within each V-J. Welch's t-statistics and random forest reduced 500 to 550 V-J features to around 14, which were used in a naive Bayes classifier (R e1071). Sample size was not statistically predetermined, and investigators were not blinded to group allocation. The paper describes TCR Vbeta CDR3 sequencing of fewer than 150 peripheral blood samples, made up of 43 ophthalmopathy patients, over 70 hyperthyroidism patients and roughly 17 progressor patients.

The receptor was derived from a woman between 18 and 29 years old with Graves disease. Donor details come from another sample of the same person, matched by shared clones. The input for sequencing was peripheral blood mononuclear cells (PBMCs), taken at new diagnosis, from a patient treated with antithyroid drugs. Recombination connected TRBV6-4 to TRBJ1-1; the D gene is possibly TRBD1, with 6 bases matching. CDR3 region: CASRQGRGDTEAFF. The bases read TGTGCCAGCAGACAGGGTAGGGGAGACACTGAAGCTTTCTTT.